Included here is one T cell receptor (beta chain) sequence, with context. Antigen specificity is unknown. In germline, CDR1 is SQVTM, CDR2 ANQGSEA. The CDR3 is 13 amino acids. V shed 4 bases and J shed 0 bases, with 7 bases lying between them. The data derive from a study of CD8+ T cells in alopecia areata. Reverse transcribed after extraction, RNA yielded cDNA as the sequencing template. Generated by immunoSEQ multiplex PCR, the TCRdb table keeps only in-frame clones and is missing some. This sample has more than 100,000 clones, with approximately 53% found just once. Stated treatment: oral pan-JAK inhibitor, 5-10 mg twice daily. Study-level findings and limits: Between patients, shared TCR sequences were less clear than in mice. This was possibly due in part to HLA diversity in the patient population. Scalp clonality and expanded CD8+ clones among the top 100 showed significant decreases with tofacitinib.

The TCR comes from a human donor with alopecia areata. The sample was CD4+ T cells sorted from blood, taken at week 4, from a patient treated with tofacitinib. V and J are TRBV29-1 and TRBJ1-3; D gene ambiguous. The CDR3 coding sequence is TGCAGCGTTGTAACCAGCTCTGGAAACACCATATATTTT. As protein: CSVVTSSGNTIYF.